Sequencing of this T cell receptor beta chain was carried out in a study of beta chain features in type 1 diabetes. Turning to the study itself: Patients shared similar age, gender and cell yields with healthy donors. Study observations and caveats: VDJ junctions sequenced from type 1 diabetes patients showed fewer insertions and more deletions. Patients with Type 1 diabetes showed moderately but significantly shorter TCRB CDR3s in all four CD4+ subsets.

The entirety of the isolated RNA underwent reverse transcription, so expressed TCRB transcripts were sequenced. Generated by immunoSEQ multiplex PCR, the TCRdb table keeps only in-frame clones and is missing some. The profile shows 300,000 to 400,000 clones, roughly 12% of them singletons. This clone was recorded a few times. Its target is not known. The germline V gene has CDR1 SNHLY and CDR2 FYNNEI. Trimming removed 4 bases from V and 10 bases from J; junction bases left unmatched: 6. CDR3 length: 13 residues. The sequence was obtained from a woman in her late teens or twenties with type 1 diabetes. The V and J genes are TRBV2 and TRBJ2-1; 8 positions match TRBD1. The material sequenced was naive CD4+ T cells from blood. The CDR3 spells CASSAGQGWEQFF. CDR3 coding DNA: TGTGCCAGCAGTGCTGGACAGGGTTGGGAGCAGTTCTTC.